The 8 T cell receptor beta chains given below trace back to one sample, sequenced in a study of naive and memory T cell subsets. Ligated cDNA underwent four rounds of PCR with nested alpha and beta constant region primers and SP2. From the UMI-ligation and nested PCR reads, TCRdb called clonotypes with MiXCR, one entry per CDR3 protein. This repertoire shows about 24,000 distinct CDR3 sequences, about 6.4% found once; its top ten account for roughly 6.1%. Regarding treatment: skin biopsy from PPD injection site in Mantoux-positive individual. An oligonucleotide containing a UMI was ligated to the 3' end of TCR cDNA. Sequences were derived from skin, sampled from a tuberculin skin test site. All receptors come from an adult in good health.

The rearrangement links TRBV29-1 to TRBJ2-3, with 7 nucleotides matching TRBD2. This CDR3 comprises 13 residues. Germline V CDR1 and CDR2: SQVTM, ANQGSEA. V dropped 5 bases and J dropped 10; count of bases not matched to a gene: 12. The CDR3 here is CSVTASPGGPQYF. The DNA of the CDR3 is TGCAGCGTTACGGCGAGCCCGGGAGGACCGCAGTATTTT.

This clonotype was picked up many times. CDR3 coding DNA: TGTGCCAGCACGCTTGGGTTCGGACAGAATTATGGCTACACCTTC. This encodes CASTLGFGQNYGYTF. The chain joins TRBV7-8 to TRBJ1-2, with D maybe TRBD1 (6 bases). The CDR3 spans 15 residues. Germline lookup yields CDR1 SGHVS and CDR2 FQNEAQ. The V gene lost 7 bases and the J gene lost 5 bases, with 20 bases spanning the gap. The full variable domain, in which reference TRBV7-8 and TRBJ1-2 provide the parts outside the CDR3, is GAGVSQSPRYKVAKRGQDVALRCDPISGHVSLFWYQQALGQGPEFLTYFQNEAQLDKSGLPSDRFFAERPEGSVSTLKIQRTQQEDSAVYLCASTLGFGQNYGYTFGSGTRLTVV.

This clonotype was counted many times. The V gene is TRBV18, the J gene TRBJ1-1, with unresolved D. The CDR3 contains 17 residues. Trimming stripped 2 bases from V and 1 base from J, with 17 bases between. From germline, CDR1 is KGHSH and CDR2 LQKENI. The CDR3 bases are TGTGCCAGCTCACCAGGGATGACTCCCCTCCAGAACACTGAAGCTTTCTTT. It translates to CASSPGMTPLQNTEAFF.

The V call is TRBV7-3, the J call TRBJ2-1; 10 positions match TRBD2. The CDR3 runs 15 residues. Germline V CDR1 and CDR2: SGHTA, FQGTGA. The V and J ends lost 2 bases and 8 bases, in that order; junction bases with no gene match: 6. CDR3: CASSLLASGSDEQFF. The CDR3 DNA is TGTGCCAGCAGCTTATTGGCTAGCGGGAGTGATGAGCAGTTCTTC.

V usage is TRBV6-2 or TRBV6-3 and J usage is TRBJ1-2; the D gene is possibly TRBD1 (5 bases). Germline V lookup: CDR1 MNHEY, CDR2 SVGEGT. The CDR3 loop spans 15 amino acids. Trimming stripped 4 bases from V and 4 bases from J, with 16 bases between. CDR3 sequence (DNA): TGTGCCAGCAGTTTGGGGCGACGGACTAGCTATGGCTACACCTTC. Translating it yields CASSLGRRTSYGYTF.

There are many counts of this clonotype. This rearrangement joins TRBV19 to TRBJ1-6, with D possibly TRBD1 on 5 matching bases. The CDR3 is 15 residues long. The germline V gene has CDR1 LNHDA and CDR2 SQIVND (reference sequence). V was shortened by 5 bases and J by 9 bases, with 17 bases between the two germline ends. In nucleotides, the CDR3 is TGTGCCAGTAGTCTAACCGGGACCGGGATTTCACCCCTCCACTTT. It encodes CASSLTGTGISPLHF.

This clonotype was detected many times. The CDR3 nucleotides are TGCAGCGTTTGGGGGGCCGTCTATGGCTACACCTTC. Its protein is CSVWGAVYGYTF. The gene calls are TRBV29-1 and TRBJ1-2; tentatively, D is TRBD1 (6 bases). This CDR3 contains 12 residues. The germline gives CDR1 SQVTM, CDR2 ANQGSEA. Trimming stripped 5 bases from V and 4 bases from J, with 11 bases between.

The chain combines TRBV19 with TRBJ2-1, with unresolved D. Germline CDR1 is LNHDA and CDR2 is SQIVND (reference sequence). The CDR3 contains 15 residues. The V end was cut by 3 bases, the J end by 3 bases, with 12 bases between. The CDR3 sequence is CASSMPAVDYNEQFF. CDR3 nucleotides: TGTGCCAGTAGTATGCCGGCGGTAGACTACAATGAGCAGTTCTTC.